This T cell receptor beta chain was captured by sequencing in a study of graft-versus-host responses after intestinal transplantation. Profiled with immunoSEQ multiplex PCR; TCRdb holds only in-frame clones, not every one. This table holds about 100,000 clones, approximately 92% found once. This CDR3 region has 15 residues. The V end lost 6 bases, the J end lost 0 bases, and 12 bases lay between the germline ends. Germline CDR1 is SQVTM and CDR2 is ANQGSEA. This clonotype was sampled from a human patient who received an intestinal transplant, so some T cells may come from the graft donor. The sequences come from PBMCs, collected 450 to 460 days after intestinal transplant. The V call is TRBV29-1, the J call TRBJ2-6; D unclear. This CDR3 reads CSVYLRNSGANVLTF. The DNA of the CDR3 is TGCAGCGTCTACCTACGGAACTCTGGGGCCAACGTCCTGACTTTC.